The sequence of this T cell receptor (beta chain) was determined in a study of T cell repertoires in cytomegalovirus infection. Deletions cut 7 bases from V and 7 bases from J, with 10 bases between. CDR3 size: 12 residues. Using its own MiXCR run on the reads, TCRdb lists one record per CDR3 protein. The data show 830,000 or so distinct CDR3 sequences, about 30% seen once. The table lists this clonotype with many counts. Its target is unknown. The receptor was derived from a human donor in good health (CMV status not recorded). Some clones in this sample may be carry-over from other donors' samples. The source was cultured CD8+ T cells from PBMCs, collected from culture after CMV antigen stimulation. This chain links TRBV12-3 or TRBV12-4 with TRBJ2-2; D assignment may be TRBD1 or TRBD2 (6 bases each). The chain's CDR3 is CASTGGGGELFF. The DNA of the CDR3 is TGTGCCAGCACCGGAGGGGGCGGGGAGCTGTTTTTT.